This paragraph covers one T cell receptor (beta chain) sequence. Its antigen remains unidentified. Profiled with immunoSEQ multiplex PCR; TCRdb holds only in-frame clones, not every one. The sample contains roughly 29,000 clones, approximately 88% of which appear only once. Time point denoted: week 3, after first cycle of checkpoint inhibitor. The data belong to a study of blood T cell dynamics during melanoma immunotherapy. Study-wide results and limits: It remained unknown if the driving T cell clones were melanoma-specific.

CDR3 length equals 11 residues. Trimming removed 4 bases at V and 5 bases at J, with 8 bases between. Germline V gene sequence: CDR1 GTSNPN, CDR2 SVGIG (reference sequence). The TCR comes from a human donor with melanoma. This chain joins TRBV30 and TRBJ1-2; D gene ambiguous. Specimen: blood, collected from a patient treated with checkpoint blockade. CDR3 sequence (DNA): TGTGCCTGGATAGAGGGTTATGGCTACACCTTC. This translates into CAWIEGYGYTF.